One sample yielded the 18 T cell receptor beta chains listed below, sequenced in a study of T-cell reconstitution after alpha-beta-depleted transplantation in children. TCRbeta library construction was performed incorporating unique molecular identifiers. MiXCR, applied by TCRdb to the PCR reads, yields one record per CDR3 protein. Among about 900,000 distinct CDR3 sequences listed, about 26% were seen once. This specimen consisted of PBMCs, mostly from graft donor cells, obtained 360 days after TCRalphabeta/CD19-depleted stem cell transplant. The origin of the receptors is a boy under two years old who had a stem cell transplant for SCID, so the T cells may come from the graft donor.

V gene TRBV11-2 combines with J gene TRBJ2-5; D might be TRBD1 (6 bases). The CDR3 runs to 15 residues. Germline V gene lookup returns CDR1 SGHAT and CDR2 FQNNGV. The V end lost 2 bases, the J end lost 5 bases, and 15 bases lay between the germline ends. The CDR3 nucleotides read TGTGCCAGCAGCTTAATATGGGGGCTCCAGGAGACCCAGTACTTC. This sequence encodes CASSLIWGLQETQYF. Drawing the rest from reference TRBV11-2 and TRBJ2-5, the complete variable domain is EAGVAQSPRYKIIEKRQSVAFWCNPISGHATLYWYQQILGQGPKLLIQFQNNGVVDDSQLPKDRFSAERLKGVDSTLKIQPAKLEDSAVYLCASSLIWGLQETQYFGPGTRLLVL.

J is TRBJ2-1 and V is TRBV9; the match to TRBD2 covers 8 bases. Germline CDR1 and CDR2: SGDLS and YYNGEE. The V and J ends lost 4 bases and 9 bases, in that order; junction bases with no gene match: 12. The CDR3 runs to 15 residues. The DNA for the CDR3 is TGTGCCAGCAGCACCCGGGGGGGCCAGGGTGTTGAGCAGTTCTTC. As protein: CASSTRGGQGVEQFF. Complete variable domain (other parts from reference TRBV9 and TRBJ2-1): DSGVTQTPKHLITATGQRVTLRCSPRSGDLSVYWYQQSLDQGLQFLIQYYNGEERAKGNILERFSAQQFPDLHSELNLSSLELGDSALYFCASSTRGGQGVEQFFGPGTRLTVL.

V is TRBV6-5 and J is TRBJ2-1; 10 bases map to TRBD1. The germline gives CDR1 MNHEY, CDR2 SVGAGI. The CDR3 is made up of 15 amino acids. With 2 bases clipped from V and 7 bases from J, the junction kept 5 bases outside the gene matches. The CDR3 sequence is CASSYRQGASNEQFF. CDR3 sequence (DNA): TGTGCCAGCAGTTACCGACAGGGGGCCAGTAATGAGCAGTTCTTC.

This chain links TRBV29-1 with TRBJ2-5; D is perhaps TRBD1 or TRBD2 (6 bases each). The germline gives CDR1 SQVTM, CDR2 ANQGSEA. Trimming pared 5 bases from V and 3 bases from J, leaving 16 bases between. CDR3 length: 14 residues. CDR3 DNA sequence: TGCAGCGTTACGACCGGGGGCTACAAAGAGACCCAGTACTTC. It yields the protein CSVTTGGYKETQYF.

This clonotype appeared a few times. The gene calls are TRBV7-3 and TRBJ2-1; TRBD2 agrees at 8 bases. The germline V gene has CDR1 SGHTA and CDR2 FQGTGA. This CDR3 comprises 14 residues. J lost 8 bases, V lost 5 bases, and 8 bases had no gene match. This CDR3 is CASSNRGGRDEQFF. The CDR3 DNA sequence: TGTGCCAGCAGCAACCGCGGGGGGCGGGATGAGCAGTTCTTC.

J is TRBJ1-2 and V is TRBV2; D unresolved. Trimming pared 5 bases from V and 5 bases from J, leaving 21 bases between. This CDR3 has 16 residues. CDR1 SNHLY and CDR2 FYNNEI come from the germline V gene. CDR3 sequence: CASSNNQRPTSYGYTF. The CDR3, as DNA: TGTGCCAGCAGTAATAATCAGCGGCCAACGTCTTATGGCTACACCTTC.

The V call is TRBV7-9, the J call TRBJ2-7; possibly TRBD1 for D (6 bases). CDR3 size: 16 residues. V lost 1 base and J lost 4, with 17 bases in between. Germline CDR1 and CDR2: SEHNR and FQNEAQ (reference sequence). The CDR3: CASSLVAFGTKYEQYF. The CDR3 region has the DNA TGTGCCAGCAGCTTAGTCGCCTTCGGGACAAAGTACGAGCAGTACTTC.

The chain links TRBV15 to TRBJ2-1, with D possibly matching TRBD2 (5 bases). Between the trimmed V and J ends, which lost 7 bases and 0 bases, there was a span of 16 bases. Germline lookup yields CDR1 LNHNV and CDR2 YYDKDF (reference sequence). The CDR3 length is 16 residues. Written as DNA, the CDR3 is TGTGCCACCAAAGTCGGACTGGAGAGCTCCTACAATGAGCAGTTCTTC. As protein: CATKVGLESSYNEQFF.

This clonotype has only a few counts. In nucleotides, the CDR3 is TGTGCCAGCAGCCTTACAGGGATTTACAATGAGCAGTTCTTC. Protein product: CASSLTGIYNEQFF. The chain employs TRBV2 and TRBJ2-1; weak D call: TRBD1 (6 bases). Trimming removed 6 bases at V and 4 bases at J, with 13 bases between. CDR3 length equals 14 residues. CDR1 is SNHLY, CDR2 FYNNEI, per germline.

This clonotype occurred a few times. Written as DNA, the CDR3 is TGCGCCAGCAGTCAGGGTTCGACCACCGGGGAGCTGTTTTTT. Its translation is CASSQGSTTGELFF. The chain is built from TRBV5-1 and TRBJ2-2; possibly TRBD1 for D (5 bases). V shed 5 bases and J shed 4 bases, with 12 bases lying between them. Germline V gene lookup returns CDR1 SGHRS and CDR2 YFSETQ. This CDR3 contains 14 residues.

This rearrangement joins TRBV27 to TRBJ2-5; TRBD1 matches at 7 bases. The CDR3 is 16 residues long. Per the germline V gene, CDR1 is MNHEY and CDR2 is SMNVEV (reference sequence). V dropped 5 bases and J dropped 5; count of bases not matched to a gene: 14. The CDR3 DNA sequence: TGTGCCAGCAGTCCGACACAGGGGCCGCTCCGGGAGACCCAGTACTTC. This encodes CASSPTQGPLRETQYF.

This chain joins TRBV5-6 and TRBJ2-1; 7 nucleotides line up with TRBD1. The V segment lost 3 bases and the J segment 4 bases; nucleotides outside the gene matches: 4. The CDR3 is 14 residues long. The germline CDR1 and CDR2 sequences are SGHDT and YYEEEE. The CDR3 protein is CASSSYRGYNEQFF. As DNA, the CDR3 is TGTGCCAGCAGCTCATACAGGGGATACAATGAGCAGTTCTTC.

The rearrangement links TRBV5-1 to TRBJ1-2, with D tentatively TRBD1 (6 bases). V dropped 0 bases and J dropped 5 bases, with 14 bases sitting between them. Germline V CDR1 and CDR2: SGHRS, YFSETQ. The CDR3 contains 15 residues. CDR3 amino acids: CASSLVGGLGYGYTF. CDR3 in DNA: TGCGCCAGCAGCTTGGTCGGGGGGCTTGGGTATGGCTACACCTTC.

This clonotype occurred many times. The V call is TRBV29-1, the J call TRBJ2-7; 8 bases map to TRBD1. The CDR3 is 14 residues long. The junction had 6 bases not matched to a gene; V was cut back by 3 bases and J by 2 bases. Germline V gene sequence: CDR1 SQVTM, CDR2 ANQGSEA. CDR3 protein: CSVDLGQAPYEQYF. The CDR3 region has the DNA TGCAGCGTTGATTTGGGACAGGCCCCCTACGAGCAGTACTTC.

The chain has TRBV28 and TRBJ2-1; D possibly corresponds to TRBD2 (5 bases). V lost 5 bases, J lost 6 bases, and 17 bases lay in between. The germline V gene encodes CDR1 MDHEN and CDR2 SYDVKM. This CDR3 region has 15 residues. The CDR3 here is CASSPVRGRGNEQFF. In DNA, the CDR3 is TGTGCCAGCAGTCCCGTTCGGGGAAGAGGCAATGAGCAGTTCTTC.

The J gene is TRBJ1-1, the V gene TRBV6-1, with 9 bases aligning to TRBD1. This CDR3 is 15 amino acids long. Trimming at V came to 8 bases and at J to 3 bases, leaving 10 bases not matched to a gene. The germline V gene has CDR1 MNHNS and CDR2 SASEGT. CDR3 residues: CASGDTGGGYTEAFF. The CDR3, as DNA: TGTGCCAGCGGCGATACAGGGGGCGGTTACACTGAAGCTTTCTTT.

The V call is TRBV10-1, the J call TRBJ2-3; D assignment may be TRBD1 or TRBD2 (5 bases each). This CDR3 is built from 15 residues. The ends were cut back, 6 bases at V and 0 bases at J, with 13 bases in the middle. Germline CDR1 is WNHNN and CDR2 is SYGVQD (reference sequence). CDR3 amino acids: CASRPGLLSTDTQYF. The CDR3 nucleotides are TGCGCCAGCAGACCGGGGCTCCTTAGCACAGATACGCAGTATTTT.

This clonotype has more than one count but fewer than ten. The V call is TRBV3-1, the J call TRBJ1-6, with no clear D. The CDR3 runs 14 residues. The germline V gene has CDR1 LGHDT and CDR2 YNNKEL (reference sequence). V dropped 4 bases and J dropped 13 bases, with 17 bases sitting between them. CDR3 residues: CASSPKATGTPLHF. CDR3 nucleotide sequence: TGTGCCAGCAGCCCGAAAGCCACCGGAACGCCCCTCCACTTT. The entire variable domain, with the rest obtained from reference TRBV3-1 and TRBJ1-6, is as follows: DTAVSQTPKYLVTQMGNDKSIKCEQNLGHDTMYWYKQDSKKFLKIMFSYNNKELIINETVPNRFSPKSPDKAHLNLHINSLELGDSAVYFCASSPKATGTPLHFGNGTRLTVT.